This T cell receptor (beta chain) is drawn from a study of Ad26.COV2.S vaccination and SARS-CoV-2 variants (dated by TCRdb to the early 2020s). About the study as a whole: Vaccine-arm donors were drawn from COV1001, a multicentre, randomized, double-blind, placebo-controlled phase I-IIa trial of Ad26.COV2.S in healthy adults. Participants in the trial were split at random into five groups of five each, receiving low-dose or high-dose Ad26.COV2.S once or twice, or else placebo on both occasions. The specificity and breadth of SARS-CoV-2-reactive T cell receptors after Ad26.COV2.S vaccination were assessed by TCRbeta repertoire sequencing. A total of around 32 samples were included in the TCR-sequenced set, comprising some 20 Ad26.COV2.S vaccine recipients, 5 placebo recipients and 8 SARS-CoV-2 convalescent individuals. Ad26.COV2.S was administered intramuscularly at 5 x 10^10 or 1 x 10^11 viral particles, either as a single shot or as two shots given 56 days apart. Blinding of investigators to trial group allocation was maintained during experiments and outcome assessment. Beyond this particular receptor, the publication reports: The study was not powered to compare responses between vaccine doses or regimens. According to the authors, total T cell responses may have been underestimated by the TCR breadth and depth analyses. Compared with placebo recipients, Ad26.COV2.S recipients showed higher spike-specific TCR breadth (P = 0.0014). Comparable non-spike TCR breadth was observed between vaccine and placebo recipients, consistent with only spike being contained in the vaccine. After vaccination, substantial breadth of spike-specific CD8+ and CD4+ T cell responses was reported.

Cut back by 4 bases and 0 bases, the V and J ends lie 16 bases apart. The CDR3 starts with the cysteine, ends with the phenylalanine, and has 17 residues. Left in the record is the CDR3 DNA by itself, 51 bases read in frame from the first base. CDR1 and CDR2 (SGHDT, YYEEEE) derive from the germline V gene. Turning to this clone: The clone's antigen remains unknown. Base quality data are lacking; no much larger clone is found one base away.

TCRbeta CDR3 regions were sequenced with the immunoSEQ Assay. After extraction, genomic DNA underwent amplification by bias-controlled multiplex PCR, followed by high-throughput sequencing. The source study handled its data this way. To quantify the absolute abundance of every unique TCRbeta CDR3 region, sequences were collapsed and filtered. T cell fraction was estimated by normalization of TCRbeta template counts to usable DNA, with usable DNA being measured through amplification of reference genes present in all nucleated cells. Repertoire TCRs were annotated as SARS-CoV-2-specific when V gene, CDR3 amino acid sequence and J gene were exactly matched to a known reactive TCR set. The reference SARS-CoV-2 TCR set was derived from MIRA and filtered for enrichment in COVID-19-positive ImmuneCODE repertoires, a step that removed public or cross-reactive TCRs. Based on the MIRA antigens, annotated TCRs were further analysed at the level of specific ORF or position within ORF. Depth was the summed frequency of annotated unique rearrangements, while breadth was defined as annotated unique rearrangements over total unique productive rearrangements. TCR breadth was compared between groups using two-sided Wilcoxon rank-sum tests. This immuneACCESS table, as held by TCRdb, lists in-frame sequences with V and J called but not all clones. Of the missing ones, under half trace to an unresolved V gene in checked studies; the others have no known cause. The V and J calls and clone size come from that table; D and trimming were worked out from the DNA. This sample comprises roughly 320,000 clones, about 85% of them detected only once. The top ten clonotypes cover 2.1% of the sample.

In the paper's terms, the treatment or condition label means: roughly 19 received Ad26.COV2.S at low or high dose, single or two shots; about 5 received placebo; per-sample allocation not given. Repertoires of vaccine and placebo recipients were sequenced from samples collected on day 63 after the first injection. Between 29 July and 7 August 2020, Cohort 1b enrolled about 27 adults aged 18-55 years at one site in Boston, USA. Ad26.COV2.S was a replication-incompetent adenovirus type 26 vector expressing a prefusion-stabilized SARS-CoV-2 spike protein from the original Wuhan strain. This receptor was obtained from a person between 18 and 65 years old who received the Ad26.COV2.S COVID-19 vaccine or a placebo. The sequence is built from TRBV5-6 and TRBJ1-4; TRBD1 might be the D gene, on 5 matching bases. The input for sequencing was peripheral blood, taken in a trial of Ad26.COV2.S vaccine versus placebo. CDR3 sequence: CASSLGPPLATNEKLFF. The sequenced DNA is TGTGCCAGCAGCCTGGGACCACCTCTAGCAACTAATGAAAAACTGTTTTTT.